One sample yielded the 25 T cell receptor beta chains listed below, sequenced in a study of radiotherapy plus CTLA-4 blockade in lung cancer. The repertoire was sequenced with immunoSEQ multiplex PCR; TCRdb's copy has only in-frame clones and lacks some. The table has 90,000 or so clones, approximately 83% seen once; the top ten hold approximately 2.2%. This material consisted of peripheral blood, taken from a patient treated with radiotherapy plus ipilimumab. These receptors came from a human donor with non-small cell lung cancer who had a partial response to radiotherapy plus ipilimumab.

This chain links TRBV19 with TRBJ2-1; 10 bases fit TRBD2. This CDR3 is 15 amino acids long. The ends lost 5 bases at V and 5 bases at J; junction bases unmatched: 6. Germline assignment: CDR1 LNHDA and CDR2 SQIVND (reference sequence). Here the CDR3 reads CASSPSGRVNNEQFF. CDR3 nucleotides: TGTGCCAGTAGTCCCAGCGGGAGGGTCAACAATGAGCAGTTCTTC.

The J gene is TRBJ2-3, the V gene TRBV28, with TRBD2 as a possible D gene (5 bases). The germline CDR1 and CDR2 sequences are MDHEN and SYDVKM. This CDR3 has 12 residues. With 3 bases removed from V and 9 bases from J, the gap between germline ends came to 10 bases. The CDR3 reads CASSFNGETQYF. The CDR3, as DNA: TGTGCCAGCAGTTTTAACGGGGAGACGCAGTATTTT.

The V and J genes are TRBV6-6 and TRBJ1-5; 7 nucleotides match TRBD1. The CDR3 consists of 14 residues. Trimming at V came to 5 bases and at J to 7 bases, leaving 8 bases not matched to a gene. Germline V gene lookup returns CDR1 MNHNY and CDR2 SVGAGI (reference sequence). The CDR3 sequence is CASSLKGAGQPQHF. The DNA of the CDR3 is TGTGCCAGCAGTCTCAAGGGGGCGGGACAGCCCCAGCATTTT.

The chain joins TRBV7-2 to TRBJ1-5; TRBD1 might be the D (6 bases). The germline V gene encodes CDR1 SGHTA and CDR2 FQGNSA. The CDR3 extends over 14 amino acids. V was shortened by 4 bases and J by 5 bases, with 12 bases between the two germline ends. CDR3 coding DNA: TGTGCCAGCAGCTCCCAGGGGTTATATCAGCCCCAGCATTTT. It yields the protein CASSSQGLYQPQHF.

V is TRBV5-1 and J is TRBJ2-7; no clear D. V was clipped by 0 bases and J by 1 base, with 8 bases between them. The CDR3 extends over 14 amino acids. The germline gives CDR1 SGHRS, CDR2 YFSETQ. The CDR3, as DNA: TGCGCCAGCAGCTTGGGGGCAGTTTCCTACGAGCAGTACTTC. Protein product: CASSLGAVSYEQYF.

This clone was found once. The V call is TRBV9, the J call TRBJ1-1, with a tentative D call TRBD1 (5 bases). The CDR3 consists of 15 residues. Germline-derived CDR1 and CDR2 are SGDLS and YYNGEE. The ends were cut back, 0 bases at V and 1 base at J, with 10 bases in the middle. As DNA, the CDR3 is TGTGCCAGCAGCGTAGGGGCAGGGCGGAACACTGAAGCTTTCTTT. This translates into CASSVGAGRNTEAFF.

The chain links TRBV7-9 to TRBJ2-6, with 8 bases fitting TRBD2. Germline lookup yields CDR1 SEHNR and CDR2 FQNEAQ (reference sequence). The CDR3 consists of 17 residues. J was trimmed by 3 bases and V by 10 bases; bases with no gene match: 14. The CDR3 region is CATAPGGERGGANVLTF. CDR3 DNA: TGTGCCACAGCTCCGGGGGGGGAAAGGGGTGGGGCCAACGTCCTGACTTTC.

The gene calls are TRBV19 and TRBJ1-5; a weak D match, TRBD1 (5 bases). The germline CDR1 and CDR2 sequences are LNHDA and SQIVND (reference sequence). There are 14 residues in the CDR3. Trimming took off 5 bases at V and 2 bases at J, with 10 bases between the two ends. This chain's CDR3 is CASSVSGGNQPQHF. The CDR3 DNA follows: TGTGCCAGTAGTGTTTCGGGGGGCAATCAGCCCCAGCATTTT.

V and J are TRBV5-1 and TRBJ1-4; D call uncertain. This CDR3 is 15 amino acids long. The germline CDR1 and CDR2 sequences are SGHRS and YFSETQ. The ends were cut back, 2 bases at V and 4 bases at J, with 12 bases in the middle. The CDR3 reads CASSLEREYNEKLFF. The DNA of the CDR3 is TGCGCCAGCAGCTTAGAGAGGGAGTATAATGAAAAACTGTTTTTT.

The J gene is TRBJ1-5, the V gene TRBV19; possible D gene TRBD1, 6 bases. Germline loops: CDR1 LNHDA, CDR2 SQIVND (reference sequence). V lost 3 bases and J lost 2, with 17 bases in between. CDR3 length: 17 residues. Here the CDR3 DNA reads TGTGCCAGTAGTATCTTAGGATACCCAGGGGGCAATCAGCCCCAGCATTTT. Amino acid sequence: CASSILGYPGGNQPQHF.

The J gene is TRBJ2-2, the V gene TRBV18, with a possible D match to TRBD1 (6 bases). The CDR3 covers 15 residues. Trimming took off 2 bases at V and 0 bases at J, with 7 bases between the two ends. Looked up from germline, CDR1 is KGHSH and CDR2 is LQKENI. The CDR3 DNA reads as TGTGCCAGCTCACCAGGACAGACGAACACCGGGGAGCTGTTTTTT. Translating gives CASSPGQTNTGELFF.

V and J are TRBV28 and TRBJ2-1; 10 nucleotides line up with TRBD2. This CDR3 spans 15 amino acids. In germline, CDR1 is MDHEN, CDR2 SYDVKM. The V gene end was trimmed by 5 bases and the J gene end by 4 bases; junction bases not matched to a gene: 5. The CDR3 is CASSRLAGTYNEQFF. The CDR3 DNA follows: TGTGCCAGCAGTCGACTAGCGGGCACTTACAATGAGCAGTTCTTC.

The rearrangement links TRBV28 to TRBJ1-3, with D perhaps TRBD1 (5 bases). The CDR3 has 13 residues. Germline assignment: CDR1 MDHEN and CDR2 SYDVKM. V gave up 8 bases and J gave up 3 bases, with 11 bases separating them. CDR3 coding DNA: TGTGCCAGCCCTGGGGCAGATGGAAACACCATATATTTT. Translated, it gives CASPGADGNTIYF.

Worth noting for this clone: This CDR3 is also generated by other DNA sequences in the sample. This rearrangement joins TRBV27 to TRBJ2-7, with TRBD2 matching 11 bases. Germline CDR1 reads MNHEY; CDR2 reads SMNVEV (reference sequence). The CDR3 is made up of 15 amino acids. Trimming removed 2 bases from V and 2 bases from J; junction bases left unmatched: 2. The CDR3 reads CASSLGTSGTYEQYF. In nucleotides, the CDR3 is TGTGCCAGCAGTTTAGGGACTAGCGGCACCTACGAGCAGTACTTC.

Here the CDR3 reads CASSSRGGTEFYGYTF. As DNA, the CDR3 is TGTGCCAGCAGCTCGAGAGGAGGGACTGAGTTCTATGGCTACACCTTC. J is TRBJ1-2 and V is TRBV5-6, with D perhaps matching TRBD1 (5 bases). The CDR3 covers 16 residues. CDR1 and CDR2 from the germline V gene are SGHDT and YYEEEE. V lost 3 bases and J 4 bases, leaving 19 bases between the germline ends.

This chain joins TRBV7-8 and TRBJ2-2, with TRBD2 identical over 10 bases. Germline CDR1 reads SGHVS; CDR2 reads FQNEAQ. The CDR3 is 18 amino acids. After removal of 5 bases from V and 2 bases from J, the junction contained 11 bases not matched to a gene. The CDR3 region is CASSRRPGLAENTGELFF. The CDR3 nucleotides are TGTGCCAGCAGCCGAAGGCCCGGACTAGCGGAAAACACCGGGGAGCTGTTTTTT.

Comment on this clone: The same CDR3 can be traced to other DNA sequences in this sample. This chain joins TRBV5-1 and TRBJ2-1, with D perhaps TRBD2 (6 bases). V dropped 2 bases and J dropped 2 bases, with 8 bases sitting between them. The germline CDR1 and CDR2 sequences are SGHRS and YFSETQ. CDR3 size: 14 residues. CDR3 loop: CASSFSGAYNEQFF. CDR3 DNA sequence: TGCGCCAGCAGCTTTAGCGGCGCCTACAATGAGCAGTTCTTC. The full variable domain, in which reference TRBV5-1 and TRBJ2-1 provide the parts outside the CDR3, is KAGVTQTPRYLIKTRGQQVTLSCSPISGHRSVSWYQQTPGQGLQFLFEYFSETQRNKGNFPGRFSGRQFSNSRSEMNVSTLELGDSALYLCASSFSGAYNEQFFGPGTRLTVL.

The chain has TRBV5-1 and TRBJ1-1, with 9 bases that match TRBD1. CDR1 and CDR2 from the germline V gene are SGHRS and YFSETQ. V was clipped by 3 bases and J by 5 bases; unmatched bases: 5. The CDR3 is 14 residues long. CDR3 residues: CASSSQGARTEAFF. The CDR3 DNA sequence: TGCGCCAGCAGCTCACAGGGGGCAAGGACTGAAGCTTTCTTT.

J is TRBJ1-2 and V is TRBV6-1; the D gene is possibly TRBD1 (6 bases). V was clipped by 8 bases and J by 3 bases, with 19 bases between them. This CDR3 has 15 residues. Germline V gene lookup returns CDR1 MNHNS and CDR2 SASEGT. CDR3 sequence (DNA): TGTGCCAGCCCCAAGGAGCCGGGACATTACTATGGCTACACCTTC. Translated: CASPKEPGHYYGYTF.

The chain joins TRBV19 to TRBJ1-2, with a tentative D call TRBD1 (5 bases). The V end lost 6 bases, the J end lost 2 bases, and 19 bases lay between the germline ends. The CDR3 sequence is 16 residues long. CDR1 LNHDA and CDR2 SQIVND come from the germline V gene (reference sequence). CDR3 protein: CASRTQVAGWNYGYTF. The DNA for the CDR3 is TGTGCCAGTAGGACTCAAGTGGCAGGGTGGAACTATGGCTACACCTTC.

V usage is TRBV5-4 and J usage is TRBJ2-1, with 10 bases identical to TRBD2. This CDR3 is built from 16 residues. Germline assignment: CDR1 SGHNT and CDR2 YYREEE (reference sequence). The V segment lost 1 base and the J segment 3 bases; nucleotides outside the gene matches: 4. CDR3 sequence (DNA): TGTGCCAGCAGCTTGAAGCGGGAGGGCGTCTACAATGAGCAGTTCTTC. Translated, it gives CASSLKREGVYNEQFF.

The chain is built from TRBV19 and TRBJ2-3, with 10 positions matching TRBD2. In germline, CDR1 is LNHDA, CDR2 SQIVND (reference sequence). V lost 5 bases and J lost 1; bases outside the gene matches: 6. The CDR3 covers 16 residues. The CDR3 sequence: CASSQASGSGTDTQYF. The DNA for the CDR3 is TGTGCCAGTAGTCAGGCTAGCGGGAGTGGCACAGATACGCAGTATTTT.

CDR3 DNA: TGTGCCACCGAGGACGGGGGGTTTGGTGGCAATCAGCCCCAGCATTTT. The encoded protein is CATEDGGFGGNQPQHF. The rearrangement joins TRBV19 to TRBJ1-5, with D possibly being TRBD1 (5 bases). Germline V gene sequence: CDR1 LNHDA, CDR2 SQIVND (reference sequence). With 10 bases removed from V and 2 bases from J, the gap between germline ends came to 21 bases. This CDR3 region has 16 residues. Full variable domain (remainder filled in from reference TRBV19 and TRBJ1-5): DGGITQSPKYLFRKEGQNVTLSCEQNLNHDAMYWYRQDPGQGLRLIYYSQIVNDFQKGDIAEGYSVSREKKESFPLTVTSAQKNPTAFYLCATEDGGFGGNQPQHFGDGTRLSIL.

This clone was recorded once. This rearrangement joins TRBV6-1 to TRBJ1-1; 7 nucleotides match TRBD1. J gave up 7 bases and V 2 bases, and 4 bases lay outside the gene matches. Germline CDR1 and CDR2: MNHNS and SASEGT. This CDR3 has 13 amino acids. The DNA of the CDR3 is TGTGCCAGCAGTGAAACTACAGGGGTTGAAGCTTTCTTT. The encoded protein is CASSETTGVEAFF.

The chain recombines TRBV9 with TRBJ2-1; 8 bases match TRBD1. The CDR3 runs 15 residues. From germline, CDR1 is SGDLS and CDR2 YYNGEE. Unmatched junction bases numbered 2, after V lost 3 bases and J lost 0 bases. The CDR3 DNA follows: TGTGCCAGCAGCGAGACAGGGGTCTCCTACAATGAGCAGTTCTTC. This sequence encodes CASSETGVSYNEQFF.